This record covers a single T cell receptor beta chain. immunoSEQ v3.0 was run at survey level. Sequenced by immunoSEQ multiplex PCR; TCRdb stores in-frame clones only, minus some. Of 30,000 or so clones in the sample, 80% to 90% were seen once. V dropped 6 bases and J dropped 5; count of bases not matched to a gene: 9. This CDR3 has 14 amino acids. The germline CDR1 and CDR2 sequences are SEHNR and FQNEAQ (reference sequence). This sample was taken from a study of long-term antiretroviral therapy in people with HIV. V is TRBV7-9 and J is TRBJ2-7, with TRBD1 matching over 8 bases. This TCR came from a man aged 18 to 30 with HIV. The specimen was unsorted PBMCs, collected 0.8 years before starting antiretroviral therapy. The CDR3 region has the DNA TGTGCCAGCAGTAGGCTGGACAGGGCTCACGAGCAGTACTTC. Translated: CASSRLDRAHEQYF.